This T cell receptor (beta chain) was found in a study of T cell responses to AZD1222 COVID-19 vaccine. Study findings and constraints: White British ancestry dominated among donors, who included more females, and clonal diversity was possibly underestimated. Repertoire collection took place solely once the T cell response had peaked. Only five to seven individuals given AZD1222 were seropositive at baseline.

The CDR3 extends over 14 amino acids. Germline loops: CDR1 SEHNR, CDR2 FQNEAQ (reference sequence). Trimming removed 5 bases from V and 8 bases from J; junction bases left unmatched: 7. TCRdb keeps only in-frame clones here, not all; method: immunoSEQ multiplex PCR. The table lists roughly 160,000 clones, around 85% of them singletons. This clone appeared a few times. The antigen remains undetermined. The sample was peripheral blood, taken 28 days after the second AZD1222 dose. The chain joins TRBV7-9 to TRBJ1-4; the match to TRBD1 covers 8 bases. The clonotype comes from an adult who received the AZD1222 COVID-19 vaccine. Written as DNA, the CDR3 is TGTGCCAGCAGCCTCAGGGGGCTCGGGGAAAAACTGTTTTTT. Translation: CASSLRGLGEKLFF.